This T cell receptor (beta chain) was sequenced in a study of response to subunit inactivated influenza vaccine. TCRdb re-called the RT-PCR reads through MiXCR, storing one row per CDR3 protein. The sample contains about 700,000 distinct CDR3 sequences, approximately 13% of which appear only once. The length of the CDR3 is 18 residues. CDR1 and CDR2 from the germline V gene are SGHRS and YFSETQ. V lost 3 bases, J lost 2 bases, and 8 bases stayed unmatched. This clonotype has just a few counts. Its target is unknown. The study's findings and limits: Authors suggested seasonal influenza vaccinations each recruit few new T cells.

V usage is TRBV5-1 and J usage is TRBJ2-3; 14 bases align to TRBD2. The source is a man aged 50 or older who received an inactivated influenza vaccine. This specimen was PBMCs from blood, taken 14 days before vaccination. DNA for the CDR3: TGCGCCAGCAGCTCGGGACTAGCGGGGGCTAAATTCACAGATACGCAGTATTTT. Translation: CASSSGLAGAKFTDTQYF. Full variable domain (rest looked up from reference TRBV5-1 and TRBJ2-3): KAGVTQTPRYLIKTRGQQVTLSCSPISGHRSVSWYQQTPGQGLQFLFEYFSETQRNKGNFPGRFSGRQFSNSRSEMNVSTLELGDSALYLCASSSGLAGAKFTDTQYFGPGTRLTVL.